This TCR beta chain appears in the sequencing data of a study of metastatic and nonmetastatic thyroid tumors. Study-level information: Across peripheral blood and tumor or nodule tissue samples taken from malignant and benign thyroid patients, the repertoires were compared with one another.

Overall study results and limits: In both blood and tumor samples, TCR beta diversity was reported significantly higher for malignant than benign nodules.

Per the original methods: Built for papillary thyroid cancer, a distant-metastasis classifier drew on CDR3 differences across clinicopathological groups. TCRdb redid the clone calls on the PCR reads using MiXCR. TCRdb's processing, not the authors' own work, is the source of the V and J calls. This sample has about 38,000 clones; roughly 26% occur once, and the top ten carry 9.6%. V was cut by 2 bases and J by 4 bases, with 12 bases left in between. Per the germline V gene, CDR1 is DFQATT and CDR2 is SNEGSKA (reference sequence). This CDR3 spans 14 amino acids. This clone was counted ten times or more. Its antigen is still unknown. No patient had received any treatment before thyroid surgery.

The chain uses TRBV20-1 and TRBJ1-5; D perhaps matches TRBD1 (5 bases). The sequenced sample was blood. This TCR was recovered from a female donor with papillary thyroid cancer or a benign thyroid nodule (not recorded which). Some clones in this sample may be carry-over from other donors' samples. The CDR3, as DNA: TGCAGTGCTAGAAGGGGTCCGGGGAATCAGCCCCAGCATTTT. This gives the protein CSARRGPGNQPQHF.